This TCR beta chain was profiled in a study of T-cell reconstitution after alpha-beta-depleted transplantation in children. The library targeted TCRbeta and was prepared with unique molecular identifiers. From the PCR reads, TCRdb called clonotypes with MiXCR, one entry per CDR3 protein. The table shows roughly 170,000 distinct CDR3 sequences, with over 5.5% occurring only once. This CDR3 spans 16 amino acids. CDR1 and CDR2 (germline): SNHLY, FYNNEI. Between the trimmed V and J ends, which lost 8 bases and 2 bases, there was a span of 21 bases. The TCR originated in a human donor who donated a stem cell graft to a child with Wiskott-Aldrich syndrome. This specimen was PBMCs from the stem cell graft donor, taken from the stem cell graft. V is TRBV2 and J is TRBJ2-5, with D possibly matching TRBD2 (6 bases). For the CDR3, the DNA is TGTGCCAGCGATGGTGTCCATTTAGCGGTACAAGAGACCCAGTACTTC. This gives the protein CASDGVHLAVQETQYF. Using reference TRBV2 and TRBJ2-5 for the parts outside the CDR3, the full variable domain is EPEVTQTPSHQVTQMGQEVILRCVPISNHLYFYWYRQILGQKVEFLVSFYNNEISEKSEIFDDQFSVERPDGSNFTLKIRSTKLEDSAMYFCASDGVHLAVQETQYFGPGTRLLVL.